The rows below give T cell receptor beta chains drawn from one sample of a study of CD8+ T cells in alopecia areata. The repertoire was sequenced with immunoSEQ multiplex PCR; TCRdb's copy has only in-frame clones and lacks some. Of about 12,000 clones listed, around 62% are singletons. The sample taken for sequencing was skin. The receptors were sampled from a human donor with alopecia areata. CDR3s include the opening cysteine and the closing phenylalanine or tryptophan. Fields, in order: clone size, CDR3 length, V gene, CDR3 protein. Clone size appears in some rows only: once, few, many, or a class for an expanded clone.

>-|17|TRBV14
CASSQDPGTGDYNEQFF
>once|16|TRBV9
CASSYQQGRDNEKLFF
>-|11|TRBV10-3
CAITWGTRQYF
>few|13|TRBV6-6
CASSYLSNQPQHF
>-|13|TRBV25-1
CASSYQGTDTQYF
>-|14|TRBV6-5
CASSGGGRSSPLHF
>once|13|TRBV30
CAWSVAGGNEQYF
>-|13|TRBV5-8
CASSLESANEQFF
>once|19|TRBV2
CASSEALYRTSGGQETQYF
>few|13|TRBV7-6
CASSDWDSGVQFF
>-|13|TRBV7-3
CASSFFTGTEAFF
>-|13|TRBV10-3
CAISVDSRYEQYF
>-|16|TRBV4-2
CASSHGGTGGDEKLFF
>-|16|TRBV29-1
CSVWEARTGSNYEQYF
>few|15|TRBV29-1
CSVEDPLGGPYEQYF
>-|15|TRBV30
CAWSIGRYSGNTIYF
>-|16|TRBV9
CASSVEGGAGTDTQYF
>-|11|TRBV6-6
CASRQAGGTYF
>few|16|TRBV2
CASRGGGRIKANEQFF
>once|12|TRBV5-1
CASSGQGYEQYF
>-|15|TRBV23-1
CATPPSGETDEKLFF
>-|11|TRBV30
CASDRGNEQYF
>few|12|TRBV29-1
CSGAGQGETQYF
>-|14|TRBV6-5
CASSFALARGEQFF
>-|16|TRBV25-1
CASSEYPPGVLQETFF
>-|19|TRBV23-1
CAPTMGLHREPYMNTEAFF
>-|15|TRBV15
CATSRDRYSGNTIYF
>-|14|TRBV29-1
CSVDPPRGICEQYF
>once|13|TRBV6-6
CASRGQGAFEQYF
>few|14|TRBV7-9
CASSLGIGYNEQFF
>-|16|TRBV4-1
CASSQDWGREADTQYF
>-|14|TRBV11-2
CASSLDLVQGTQYF
>once|14|TRBV7-9
CASSLVDRFYEQYF
>few|14|TRBV5-1
CASSQSGSTGELFF
>-|15|TRBV27
CASSPRGSGEETQYF
>-|13|TRBV7-3
CASSLNPRETQYF
>-|15|TRBV7-9
CASSLEDRSSYEQYF
>few|17|TRBV7-9
CASSVIIPGLATNEQFF
>few|12|TRBV7-2
CASSLGGGILYF
>-|19|TRBV4-1
CASSQDRDRGSFRVGELFF
>once|13|TRBV7-2
CASSLTSLETQYF
>-|13|TRBV27
CASTGQGFFGYTF
>-|18|TRBV10-3
CAISESAPTSGRTKTQYF
>-|15|TRBV27
CASRPVAGPTYEQYF
>-|14|TRBV7-2
CASIPRGRAYEQYF
>-|14|TRBV28
CASSSSPINYGYTF
>-|14|TRBV11-2
CASSLVGRAHEQYF
>-|17|TRBV28
CASSWARVGYSNQPQHF
>few|16|TRBV7-9
CASSQASGGQYNEQFF
>few|15|TRBV6-6
CASTPQSPNTGELFF
>-|18|TRBV4-2
CASSQVAGLAGGTDTQYF
>few|12|TRBV6-6
CASGTGTYEQYF
>few|15|TRBV19
CASSSGDSLYNEQFF
>-|14|TRBV5-5
CASSPGQGRAEAFF
>few|16|TRBV7-9
CASSTTRQAVQETQYF
>once|14|TRBV6-6
CASSYFGTKETQYF
>-|13|TRBV6-6
CASRAGNTGELFF
>-|16|TRBV28
CASSLPPGQGGDTIYF
>-|15|TRBV6-5
CASTSGEGAYNEQFF